This T cell receptor (beta chain) comes out of a study of T cells in Graves' hyperthyroidism and ophthalmopathy. The source material, RNA transcripts, was used to amplify TCR beta CDR3 regions. A set of HTBI primers served as the primers for a first-round RT-PCR of the TCR CDR3. TCRdb passed the multiplex PCR reads through MiXCR, listing each CDR3 protein once. Of about 130,000 distinct CDR3 sequences detected, approximately 24% appear once; the ten largest clones hold more than 65%. The hyperthyroidism patients had all been newly diagnosed, and their disease duration was under 2 months. Their ages ranged from 18 to 65 years. The PBMCs were taken from under 12 ml of fresh peripheral blood. This clonotype was detected many times. The antigen remains undetermined. Unmatched junction bases numbered 13, after V lost 5 bases and J lost 5 bases. Per the germline V gene, CDR1 is SGHRS and CDR2 is YFSETQ. This CDR3 has 16 amino acids.

The study, taken as a whole, reports: Also found in blood were most expanded thyroid clonotypes above 0.001.

The chain recombines TRBV5-1 with TRBJ2-1, with 7 bases fitting TRBD2. This receptor was taken from a woman aged 45-59 years with Graves' hyperthyroidism that later progressed to Graves' ophthalmopathy. Material: blood. The CDR3 region is CASRNSGTALNNEQFF. The DNA for the CDR3 is TGCGCCAGCAGGAACAGCGGGACGGCTCTCAACAATGAGCAGTTCTTC.